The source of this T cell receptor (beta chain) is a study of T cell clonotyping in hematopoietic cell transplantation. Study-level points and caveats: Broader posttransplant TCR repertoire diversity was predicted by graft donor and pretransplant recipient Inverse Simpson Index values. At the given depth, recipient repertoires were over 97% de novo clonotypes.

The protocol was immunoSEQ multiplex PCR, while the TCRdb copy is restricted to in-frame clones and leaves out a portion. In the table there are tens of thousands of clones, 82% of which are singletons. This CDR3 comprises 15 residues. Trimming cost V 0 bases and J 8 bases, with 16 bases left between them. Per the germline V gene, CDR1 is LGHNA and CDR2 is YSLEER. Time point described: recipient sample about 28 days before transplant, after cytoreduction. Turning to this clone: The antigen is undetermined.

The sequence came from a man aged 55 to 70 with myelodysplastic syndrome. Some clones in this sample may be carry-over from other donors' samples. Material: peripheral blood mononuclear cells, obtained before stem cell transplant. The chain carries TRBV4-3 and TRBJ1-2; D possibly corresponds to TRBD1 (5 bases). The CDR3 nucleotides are TGCGCCAGCAGCCAAGATGGAGACAGTCGCCTGGGCTACACCTTC. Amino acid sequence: CASSQDGDSRLGYTF.